Sequencing of this T cell receptor beta chain was carried out in a study of blood T cell repertoires in COVID-19. At the level of the study: COVID-19 samples collected from the United States, Italy and Spain covered acute and convalescent phases. Sources were T cells, B-cell-depleted T cells, or PBMCs; the material itself was cDNA or gDNA.

V was shortened by 2 bases and J by 2 bases, with 16 bases between the two germline ends. The germline V gene has CDR1 MNHNS and CDR2 SASEGT. The CDR3 covers 17 residues. Profiled with immunoSEQ multiplex PCR; TCRdb holds only in-frame clones, not every one. The table shows some 290,000 clones, with 87% occurring only once. The sequenced sample consisted of peripheral blood. This receptor was identified in a woman aged 50 to 60 who had recovered from COVID-19. This rearrangement joins TRBV6-1 to TRBJ1-5; no clear D. The CDR3 coding sequence is TGTGCCAGCAGTGAATCGATACCAAAGAGTGGCAATCAGCCCCAGCATTTT. Protein: CASSESIPKSGNQPQHF.